The 16 T cell receptor beta chains below all came from one sample that was sequenced in a study of blood T cell repertoires in COVID-19. The table came from immunoSEQ multiplex PCR; TCRdb's copy has only in-frame clones and leaves some out. The sample has about 180,000 clones, 89% seen once. The material sequenced was PBMCs or T cells enriched from blood (not recorded which). All receptors derive from a middle-aged woman with acute COVID-19.

This clone was counted a single time. The genes are TRBV27 and TRBJ1-2; TRBD1 is a possible D gene (6 bases). Germline V gene data show CDR1 as MNHEY and CDR2 as SMNVEV (reference sequence). V gave up 5 bases and J gave up 0 bases, with 10 bases separating them. The CDR3 has 14 amino acids. This CDR3 reads CASSRGATNYGYTF. As DNA, the CDR3 is TGTGCCAGCAGTCGGGGGGCGACTAACTATGGCTACACCTTC.

J is TRBJ2-3 and V is TRBV7-6; the match to TRBD2 covers 13 bases. V lost 6 bases and J lost 6; bases outside the gene matches: 6. The CDR3 consists of 15 residues. CDR1 is SGHVS and CDR2 is FNYEAQ in the germline V gene. The CDR3 DNA reads TGTGCCAGCAGTAGACTAGCGGGGGGTTCCGATACGCAGTATTTT. It yields the protein CASSRLAGGSDTQYF.

V is TRBV27 and J is TRBJ1-1; the D gene is possibly TRBD1 (5 bases). The CDR3 is 13 residues long. V lost 8 bases and J 2 bases, leaving 12 bases between the germline ends. In germline, CDR1 is MNHEY, CDR2 SMNVEV (reference sequence). DNA for the CDR3: TGTGCCAGCGCCTGGAGGGGAAACACTGAAGCTTTCTTT. Translation gives CASAWRGNTEAFF.

This clone was seen ten or more times. V is TRBV7-3 and J is TRBJ2-3; 12 positions agree with TRBD2. Per the germline V gene, CDR1 is SGHTA and CDR2 is FQGTGA. The CDR3 loop spans 15 amino acids. J lost 8 bases, V lost 3 bases, and 6 bases had no gene match. The CDR3 loop is CASSLTSGGGATQYF. As DNA, the CDR3 is TGTGCCAGCAGCTTGACTAGCGGGGGAGGGGCTACGCAGTATTTT.

The J gene is TRBJ2-7, the V gene TRBV5-6; D uncertain. Germline V gene data show CDR1 as SGHDT and CDR2 as YYEEEE. V shed 1 base and J shed 2 bases, with 10 bases lying between them. The CDR3 totals 14 residues. CDR3 protein: CASSLTQRAYEQYF. The CDR3 coding sequence is TGTGCCAGCAGCTTGACCCAGCGCGCCTACGAGCAGTACTTC.

CDR3: CASSFILQGYDEKLFF. The CDR3 DNA follows: TGTGCCAGCAGCTTTATATTACAGGGGTATGACGAAAAACTGTTTTTT. The chain uses TRBV7-9 and TRBJ1-4, with 7 bases aligning to TRBD1. The J segment lost 8 bases and the V segment lost 3 bases, leaving 12 bases of the junction unmatched. CDR3 size: 16 residues. Per the germline V gene, CDR1 is SEHNR and CDR2 is FQNEAQ (reference sequence). The full variable domain, in which reference TRBV7-9 and TRBJ1-4 provide the parts outside the CDR3, is DTGVSQNPRHKITKRGQNVTFRCDPISEHNRLYWYRQTLGQGPEFLTYFQNEAQLEKSRLLSDRFSAERPKGSFSTLEIQRTEQGDSAMYLCASSFILQGYDEKLFFGSGTQLSVL.

The chain uses TRBV2 and TRBJ1-1; D remains ambiguous. Per the germline V gene, CDR1 is SNHLY and CDR2 is FYNNEI. V was trimmed by 6 bases and J by 0 bases, leaving 11 bases between them. This CDR3 comprises 14 residues. In nucleotides, the CDR3 is TGTGCCAGCAGATTGGGAGAAATGAACACTGAAGCTTTCTTT. Its translation: CASRLGEMNTEAFF.

Regarding this clone: Compared with germline, one end of the junction differs, possibly owing to a read error. The chain has TRBV12-5 and TRBJ1-3; 7 bases match TRBD1. Germline lookup yields CDR1 LGHNT and CDR2 FRNRAP. The CDR3 has 13 amino acids. CDR3 bases: TGTGCTAGTGGCCCTAAATTGAGGGGGCGGGTGCATTTT. It yields the protein CASGPKLRGRVHF.

This clone occurred once. The V and J genes are TRBV7-9 and TRBJ1-2; TRBD1 matches at 10 bases. This CDR3 has 18 amino acids. Germline assignment: CDR1 SEHNR and CDR2 FQNEAQ (reference sequence). The V and J ends lost 5 bases and 4 bases, in that order; junction bases with no gene match: 16. The CDR3 coding sequence is TGTGCCAGCAGCCAAGTGAATTATCGACAGGGGGCAGGCTATGGCTACACCTTC. It yields the protein CASSQVNYRQGAGYGYTF.

This clone occurred once. The gene calls are TRBV15 and TRBJ1-2; D is undetermined. Germline CDR1 reads LNHNV; CDR2 reads YYDKDF (reference sequence). CDR3 length: 15 amino acids. V was trimmed by 2 bases and J by 0 bases, leaving 10 bases between them. DNA for the CDR3: TGTGCCACCAGCAGACCCGGGGAAGCTAACTATGGCTACACCTTC. Protein product: CATSRPGEANYGYTF.

The J gene is TRBJ2-5, the V gene TRBV5-1; D remains ambiguous. Deletions cut 0 bases from V and 2 bases from J, with 17 bases between. The germline CDR1 and CDR2 sequences are SGHRS and YFSETQ. The CDR3 length is 17 residues. In DNA, the CDR3 is TGCGCCAGCAGCTTGGGGTGGCTTAGTGGGCCACAAGAGACCCAGTACTTC. Translated, it gives CASSLGWLSGPQETQYF.

V and J are TRBV9 and TRBJ2-1, with a weak D call TRBD2 (6 bases). From germline, CDR1 is SGDLS and CDR2 YYNGEE. The V end lost 0 bases, the J end lost 6 bases, and 13 bases lay between the germline ends. This CDR3 is 15 amino acids long. CDR3 in DNA: TGTGCCAGCAGCGTAGATAACGGGGGTGGCAATGAGCAGTTCTTC. Amino acids: CASSVDNGGGNEQFF.

The chain links TRBV11-2 to TRBJ2-7; possibly TRBD1 for D (6 bases). V was pared by 4 bases and J by 2 bases, with 12 bases between. The CDR3 contains 14 residues. CDR1 SGHAT and CDR2 FQNNGV come from the germline V gene. Here the CDR3 DNA reads TGTGCCAGCAGCTGGGACACGGGTCCCTACGAGCAGTACTTC. Protein product: CASSWDTGPYEQYF.

The chain joins TRBV3-1 (or the pseudogene TRBV3-2) to TRBJ2-1, with D perhaps matching TRBD2 (6 bases). The CDR3 spans 14 residues. CDR1 is LGHDT and CDR2 is YNNKEL in the germline V gene (reference sequence). Trimming took 0 bases from V and 10 from J, leaving 13 bases between them. This CDR3 is CASSQDAGRDEQFF. In DNA, the CDR3 is TGTGCCAGCAGCCAAGATGCCGGGCGGGACGAGCAGTTCTTC.

The chain couples TRBV5-4 to TRBJ1-2; D is unresolved. CDR1 and CDR2 (germline): SGHNT, YYREEE (reference sequence). CDR3 length: 12 amino acids. Trimming took 4 bases from V and 2 from J, leaving 6 bases between them. The CDR3 here is CASSLLNYGYTF. Here the CDR3 DNA reads TGTGCCAGCAGCCTATTAAACTATGGCTACACCTTC. The full variable domain, completed using reference TRBV5-4 and TRBJ1-2, is ETGVTQSPTHLIKTRGQQVTLRCSSQSGHNTVSWYQQALGQGPQFIFQYYREEENGRGNFPPRFSGLQFPNYSSELNVNALELDDSALYLCASSLLNYGYTFGSGTRLTVV.

V is TRBV9 and J is TRBJ2-7; D remains unclear. The germline V gene encodes CDR1 SGDLS and CDR2 YYNGEE. CDR3 length: 15 amino acids. The V gene lost 3 bases and the J gene lost 5 bases, with 18 bases spanning the gap. The CDR3 sequence: CASSGGIETPDEQYF. The CDR3 nucleotides are TGTGCCAGCAGCGGCGGAATTGAGACTCCCGACGAGCAGTACTTC.